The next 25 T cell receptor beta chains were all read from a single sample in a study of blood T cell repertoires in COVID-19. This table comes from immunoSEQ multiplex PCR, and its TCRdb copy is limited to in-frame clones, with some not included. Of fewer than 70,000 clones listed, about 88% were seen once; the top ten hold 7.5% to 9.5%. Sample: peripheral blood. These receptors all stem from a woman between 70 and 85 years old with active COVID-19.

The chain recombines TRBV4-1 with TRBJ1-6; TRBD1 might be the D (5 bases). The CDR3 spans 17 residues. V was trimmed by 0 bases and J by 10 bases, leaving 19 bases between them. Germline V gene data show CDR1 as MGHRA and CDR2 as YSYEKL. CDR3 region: CASSQEGQGGMGSPLHF. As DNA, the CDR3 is TGCGCCAGCAGCCAAGAGGGCCAGGGAGGAATGGGATCACCCCTCCACTTT.

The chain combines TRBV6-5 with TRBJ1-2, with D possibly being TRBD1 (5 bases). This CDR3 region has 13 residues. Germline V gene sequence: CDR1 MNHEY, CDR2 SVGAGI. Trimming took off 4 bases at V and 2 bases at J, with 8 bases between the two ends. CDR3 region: CASSWTPNYGYTF. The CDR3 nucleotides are TGTGCCAGCAGTTGGACACCGAACTATGGCTACACCTTC.

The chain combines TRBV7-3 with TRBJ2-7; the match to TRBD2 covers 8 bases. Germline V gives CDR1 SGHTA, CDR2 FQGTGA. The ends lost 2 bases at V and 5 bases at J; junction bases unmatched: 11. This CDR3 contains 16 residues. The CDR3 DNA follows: TGTGCCAGCAGCTTAGCCCCAGCGGGAGAGGTCGACGAGCAGTACTTC. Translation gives CASSLAPAGEVDEQYF.

CDR3 protein: CASSIGGQLYEQYF. DNA of the CDR3: TGTGCCAGTAGTATTGGTGGACAGCTCTACGAGCAGTACTTC. The rearrangement joins TRBV19 to TRBJ2-7; maybe TRBD1 (6 bases). V was shortened by 3 bases and J by 3 bases, with 12 bases between the two germline ends. Germline assignment: CDR1 LNHDA and CDR2 SQIVND (reference sequence). This CDR3 contains 14 residues.

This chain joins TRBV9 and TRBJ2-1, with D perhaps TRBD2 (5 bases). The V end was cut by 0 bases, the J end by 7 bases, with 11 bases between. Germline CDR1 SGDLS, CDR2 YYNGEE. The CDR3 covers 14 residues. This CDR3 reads CASSVAARANEQFF. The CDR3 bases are TGTGCCAGCAGCGTAGCAGCGAGGGCAAATGAGCAGTTCTTC.

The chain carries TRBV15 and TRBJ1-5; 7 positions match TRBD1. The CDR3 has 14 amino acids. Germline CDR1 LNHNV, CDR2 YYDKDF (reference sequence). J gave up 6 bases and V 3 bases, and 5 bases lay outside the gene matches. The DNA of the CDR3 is TGTGCCACCAGCAGGGACAGGCAGGGTCAGCCCCAGCATTTT. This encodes CATSRDRQGQPQHF.

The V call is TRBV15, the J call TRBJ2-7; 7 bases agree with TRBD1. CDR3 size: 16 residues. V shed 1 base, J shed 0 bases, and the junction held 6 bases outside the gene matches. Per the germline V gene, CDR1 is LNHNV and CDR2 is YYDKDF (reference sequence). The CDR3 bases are TGTGCCACCAGCAGAGGTGGGGCAGGGGGCTCCTACGAGCAGTACTTC. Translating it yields CATSRGGAGGSYEQYF.

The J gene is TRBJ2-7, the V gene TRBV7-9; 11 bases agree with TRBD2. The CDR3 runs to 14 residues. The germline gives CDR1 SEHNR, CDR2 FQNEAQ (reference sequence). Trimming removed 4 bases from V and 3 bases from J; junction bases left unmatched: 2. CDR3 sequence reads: CASSSSGRFYEQYF. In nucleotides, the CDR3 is TGTGCCAGCAGCTCTAGCGGGAGGTTCTACGAGCAGTACTTC.

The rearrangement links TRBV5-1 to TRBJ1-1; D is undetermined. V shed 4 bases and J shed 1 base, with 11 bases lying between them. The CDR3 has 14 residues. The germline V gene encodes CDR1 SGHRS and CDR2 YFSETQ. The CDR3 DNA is TGCGCCAGCAGCGTTCAACCAGGGAACACTGAAGCTTTCTTT. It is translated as CASSVQPGNTEAFF.

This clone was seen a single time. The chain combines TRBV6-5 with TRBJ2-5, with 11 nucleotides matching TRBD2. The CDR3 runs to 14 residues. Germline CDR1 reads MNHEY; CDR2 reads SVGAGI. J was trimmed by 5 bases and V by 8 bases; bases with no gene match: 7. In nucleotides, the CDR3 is TGTGCCAGCCGACTAGCGGGACTGATGGAGACCCAGTACTTC. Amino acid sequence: CASRLAGLMETQYF.

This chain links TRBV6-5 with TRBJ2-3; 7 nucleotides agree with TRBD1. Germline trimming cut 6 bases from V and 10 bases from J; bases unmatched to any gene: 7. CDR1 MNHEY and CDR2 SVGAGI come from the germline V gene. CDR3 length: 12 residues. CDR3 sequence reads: CASREGARSQYF. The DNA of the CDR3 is TGTGCCAGCAGAGAGGGGGCCCGCTCGCAGTATTTT.

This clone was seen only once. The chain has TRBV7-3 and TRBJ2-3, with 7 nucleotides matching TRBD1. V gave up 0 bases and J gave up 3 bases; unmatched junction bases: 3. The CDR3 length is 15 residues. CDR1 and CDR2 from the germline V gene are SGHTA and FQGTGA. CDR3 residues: CASSLTSTGTDTQYF. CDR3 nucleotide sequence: TGTGCCAGCAGCTTAACTTCGACAGGGACAGATACGCAGTATTTT.

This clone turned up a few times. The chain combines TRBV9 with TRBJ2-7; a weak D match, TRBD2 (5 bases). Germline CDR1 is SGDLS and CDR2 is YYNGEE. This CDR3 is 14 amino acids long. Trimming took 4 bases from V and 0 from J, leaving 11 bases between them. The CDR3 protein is CASSPSGLSYEQYF. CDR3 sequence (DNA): TGTGCCAGCAGCCCCAGCGGCCTCTCCTACGAGCAGTACTTC.

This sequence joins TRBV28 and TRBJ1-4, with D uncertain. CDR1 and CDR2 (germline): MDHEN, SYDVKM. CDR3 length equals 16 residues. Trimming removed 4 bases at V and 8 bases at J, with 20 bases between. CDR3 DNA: TGTGCCAGCAGTTCTTTAAGGACGGGGAGTGGGGAAAAACTGTTTTTT. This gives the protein CASSSLRTGSGEKLFF.

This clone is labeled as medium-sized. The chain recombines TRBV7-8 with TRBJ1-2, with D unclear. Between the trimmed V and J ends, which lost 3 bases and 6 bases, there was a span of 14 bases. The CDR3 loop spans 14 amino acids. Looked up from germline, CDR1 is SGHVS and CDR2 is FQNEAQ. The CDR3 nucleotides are TGTGCCAGCAGCTTGGACGGGAGCTTCAATGGCTACACCTTC. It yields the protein CASSLDGSFNGYTF. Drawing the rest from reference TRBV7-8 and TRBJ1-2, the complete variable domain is GAGVSQSPRYKVAKRGQDVALRCDPISGHVSLFWYQQALGQGPEFLTYFQNEAQLDKSGLPSDRFFAERPEGSVSTLKIQRTQQEDSAVYLCASSLDGSFNGYTFGSGTRLTVV.

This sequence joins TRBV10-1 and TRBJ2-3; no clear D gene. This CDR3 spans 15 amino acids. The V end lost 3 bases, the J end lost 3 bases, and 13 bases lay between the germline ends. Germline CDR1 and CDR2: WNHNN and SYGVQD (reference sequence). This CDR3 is CASSDEPGRTDTQYF. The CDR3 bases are TGCGCCAGCAGTGATGAACCTGGCCGAACAGATACGCAGTATTTT.

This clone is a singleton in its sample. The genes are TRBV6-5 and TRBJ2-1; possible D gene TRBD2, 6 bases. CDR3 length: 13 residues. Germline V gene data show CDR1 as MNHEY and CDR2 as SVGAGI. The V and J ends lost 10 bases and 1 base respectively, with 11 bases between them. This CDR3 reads CATRERSYNEQFF. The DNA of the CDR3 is TGTGCCACCCGGGAGCGGTCCTACAATGAGCAGTTCTTC.

The DNA of the CDR3 is TGTGCCAGTAGTATAGGGACAGACTCTGTCTATGGCTACACCTTC. Its translation is CASSIGTDSVYGYTF. This chain connects TRBV19 to TRBJ1-2, with D perhaps matching TRBD1 (6 bases). CDR1 is LNHDA and CDR2 is SQIVND in the germline V gene (reference sequence). V lost 1 base, J lost 4 bases, and 13 bases lay in between. The CDR3 runs 15 residues.

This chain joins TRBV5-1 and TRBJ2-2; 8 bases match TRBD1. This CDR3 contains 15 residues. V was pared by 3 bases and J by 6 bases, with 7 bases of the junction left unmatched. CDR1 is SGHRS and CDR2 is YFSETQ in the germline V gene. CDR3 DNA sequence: TGCGCCAGCAGCTCCGGACAGGGAGGTCCCGGGGAGCTGTTTTTT. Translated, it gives CASSSGQGGPGELFF.

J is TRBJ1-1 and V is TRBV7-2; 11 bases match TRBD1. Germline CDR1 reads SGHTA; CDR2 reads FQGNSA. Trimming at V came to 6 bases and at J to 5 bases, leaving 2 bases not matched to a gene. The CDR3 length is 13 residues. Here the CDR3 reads CASRGTGGTEAFF. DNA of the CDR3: TGTGCCAGCAGGGGGACAGGGGGGACTGAAGCTTTCTTT.

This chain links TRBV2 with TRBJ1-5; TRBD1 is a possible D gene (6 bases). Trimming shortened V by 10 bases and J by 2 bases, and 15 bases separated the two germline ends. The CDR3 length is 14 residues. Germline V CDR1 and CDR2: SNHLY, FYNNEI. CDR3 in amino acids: CATTDRRGNQPQHF. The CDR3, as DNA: TGTGCCACTACGGACAGAAGAGGCAATCAGCCCCAGCATTTT. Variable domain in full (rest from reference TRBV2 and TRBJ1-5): EPEVTQTPSHQVTQMGQEVILRCVPISNHLYFYWYRQILGQKVEFLVSFYNNEISEKSEIFDDQFSVERPDGSNFTLKIRSTKLEDSAMYFCATTDRRGNQPQHFGDGTRLSIL.

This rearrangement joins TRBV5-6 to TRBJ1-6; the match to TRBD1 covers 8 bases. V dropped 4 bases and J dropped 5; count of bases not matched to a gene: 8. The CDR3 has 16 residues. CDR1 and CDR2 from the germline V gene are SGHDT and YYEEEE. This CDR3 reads CASSPGTGDNNSPLHF. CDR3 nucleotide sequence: TGTGCCAGCAGCCCCGGGACAGGAGACAATAATTCACCCCTCCACTTT.

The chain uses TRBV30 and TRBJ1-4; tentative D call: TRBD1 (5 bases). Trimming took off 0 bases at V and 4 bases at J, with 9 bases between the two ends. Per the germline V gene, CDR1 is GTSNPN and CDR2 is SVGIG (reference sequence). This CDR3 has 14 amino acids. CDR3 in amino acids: CAWSVGTYNEKLFF. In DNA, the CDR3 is TGTGCCTGGAGTGTCGGGACTTATAATGAAAAACTGTTTTTT.

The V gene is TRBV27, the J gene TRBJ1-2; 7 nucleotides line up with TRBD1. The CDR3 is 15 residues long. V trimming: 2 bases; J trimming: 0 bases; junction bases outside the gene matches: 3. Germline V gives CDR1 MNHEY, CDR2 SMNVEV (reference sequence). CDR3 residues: CASSLRQGANYGYTF. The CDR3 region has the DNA TGTGCCAGCAGTTTAAGACAGGGAGCTAACTATGGCTACACCTTC.

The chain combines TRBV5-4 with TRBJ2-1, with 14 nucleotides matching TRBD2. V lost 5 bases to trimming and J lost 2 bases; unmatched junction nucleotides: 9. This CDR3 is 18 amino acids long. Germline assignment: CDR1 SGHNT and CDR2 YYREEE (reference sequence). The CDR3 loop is CASRGTSGRIGPYNEQFF. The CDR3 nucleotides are TGTGCCAGCAGAGGGACTAGCGGGAGAATAGGTCCCTACAATGAGCAGTTCTTC.